A single sample gave rise to the 5 T cell receptor beta chains below, sequenced in a study of T-cell memory formation after mild COVID-19. TCRdb ran MiXCR on the 5' RACE reads and lists one entry per CDR3 protein. The table includes about 430,000 distinct CDR3 sequences, under 20% detected once. The specimen was PBMCs or a T cell subset sorted from them (not recorded which). Receptors were obtained from a man aged 18-30 years who had mild COVID-19 (a few samples of this study predate the infection). Cell type and time point are not known.

CDR3 residues: CATSDGQNEKLFF. Written as DNA, the CDR3 is TGTGCCACCAGTGACGGACAGAATGAAAAACTGTTTTTT. The chain joins TRBV24-1 to TRBJ1-4; D is possibly TRBD1 (6 bases). V was shortened by 4 bases and J by 5 bases, with 7 bases between the two germline ends. The germline V gene encodes CDR1 KGHDR and CDR2 SFDVKD. CDR3 length: 13 residues.

The chain joins TRBV10-2 to TRBJ2-7; TRBD1 might be the D (6 bases). The length of the CDR3 is 14 residues. Germline CDR1 reads WSHSY; CDR2 reads SAAADI. The germline V and J ends were trimmed by 6 bases and 3 bases, with 15 bases remaining between them. CDR3 sequence (DNA): TGCGCCAGCAGAGGCCAGGGGCTAATCTACGAGCAGTACTTC. This codes for CASRGQGLIYEQYF.

This clonotype occurred a few times. V usage is TRBV5-6 and J usage is TRBJ2-3; 8 bases fit TRBD2. V gave up 4 bases and J gave up 7 bases; unmatched junction bases: 8. Germline loops: CDR1 SGHDT, CDR2 YYEEEE. The CDR3 covers 14 residues. The CDR3 loop is CASSLSGGGNTQYF. The CDR3 DNA reads TGTGCCAGCAGCCTGAGCGGGGGAGGAAATACGCAGTATTTT. The full variable domain, its missing parts supplied by reference TRBV5-6 and TRBJ2-3, is DAGVTQSPTHLIKTRGQQVTLRCSPKSGHDTVSWYQQALGQGPQFIFQYYEEEERQRGNFPDRFSGHQFPNYSSELNVNALLLGDSALYLCASSLSGGGNTQYFGPGTRLTVL.

The chain uses TRBV2 and TRBJ2-3; 8 bases line up with TRBD2. The CDR3 runs 15 residues. V was clipped by 6 bases and J by 4 bases; unmatched bases: 9. Germline V gene data show CDR1 as SNHLY and CDR2 as FYNNEI. DNA for the CDR3: TGTGCCAGCAGCGACCCAGCGGGGGCATCAGATACGCAGTATTTT. Translation gives CASSDPAGASDTQYF.

About this clonotype: One end of the junction fails to match germline, which may point to a read error. V is TRBV7-9 and J is TRBJ2-7; tentative D call: TRBD2 (5 bases). The CDR3 sequence is 12 residues long. CDR1 is SEHNR and CDR2 is FQNEAQ in the germline V gene (reference sequence). CDR3 nucleotide sequence: TGTGCCGGCAGCTTAGAGGGCTACGAGCAGTACTTC. Translating gives CAGSLEGYEQYF.